There are many counts of the clone carrying this TCR beta chain. Antigen unknown. This CDR3 comprises 13 residues. Germline V gene sequence: CDR1 LNHNV, CDR2 YYDKDF (reference sequence). The ends lost 3 bases at V and 5 bases at J; junction bases unmatched: 3. Time point noted: persistent/refractory GD, antithyroid drugs over 5 years with positive TRAb. The authors made the TCR library using RNA they extracted from PBMCs. This entry comes from a study of regulatory T cells in long-lasting Graves disease. Study-wide results and caveats: Study of thyroid tissue was not done, with only peripheral blood studied. Whereas new patients shared about a thousand public clonotypes, persistent patients shared more, at about 2,500. Patients with persistent disease showed a bias toward TRBV28, TRBJ1-2 and TRBJ2-5.

In building TCR beta libraries, iRepertoire HTBI primers were used together with Arm-PCR of CDR3 regions. One entry per CDR3 protein results from TCRdb running MiXCR on the multiplex PCR reads. The data hold 300,000 to 350,000 distinct CDR3 sequences, with around 19% observed a single time. The chain has TRBV15 and TRBJ1-1; 7 nucleotides line up with TRBD1. The clonotype originates from a female donor with Graves disease. The source was peripheral blood mononuclear cells (PBMCs), collected when the disease was refractory, from a patient treated with antithyroid drugs. This CDR3 is CATSSRRGTEAFF. For the CDR3, the DNA is TGTGCCACCAGCAGCCGCAGGGGGACTGAAGCTTTCTTT.